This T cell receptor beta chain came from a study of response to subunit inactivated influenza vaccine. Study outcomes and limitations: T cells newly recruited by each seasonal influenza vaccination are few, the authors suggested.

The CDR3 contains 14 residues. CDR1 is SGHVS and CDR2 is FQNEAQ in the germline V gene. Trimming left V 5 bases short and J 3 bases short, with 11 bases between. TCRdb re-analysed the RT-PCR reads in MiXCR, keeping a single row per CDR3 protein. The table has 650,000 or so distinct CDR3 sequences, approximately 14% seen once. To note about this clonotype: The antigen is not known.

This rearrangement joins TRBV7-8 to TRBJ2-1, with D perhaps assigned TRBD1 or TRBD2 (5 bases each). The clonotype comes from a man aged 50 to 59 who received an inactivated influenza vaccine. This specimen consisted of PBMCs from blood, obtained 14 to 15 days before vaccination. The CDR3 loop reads CASSRDPGYNEQFF. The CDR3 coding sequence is TGTGCCAGCAGCCGGGACCCCGGCTACAATGAGCAGTTCTTC.